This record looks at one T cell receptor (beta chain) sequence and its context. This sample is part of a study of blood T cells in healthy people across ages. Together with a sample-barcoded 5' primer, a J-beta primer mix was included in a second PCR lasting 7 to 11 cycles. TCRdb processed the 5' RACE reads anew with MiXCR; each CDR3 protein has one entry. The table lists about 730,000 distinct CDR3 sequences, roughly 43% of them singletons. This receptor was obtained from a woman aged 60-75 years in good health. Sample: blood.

The CDR3 loop is CSATYLQGRGNQPQHF. The CDR3 DNA reads as TGCAGTGCTACGTATTTACAGGGACGAGGCAATCAGCCCCAGCATTTT. The chain links TRBV20-1 to TRBJ1-5; possible D gene TRBD1, 6 bases. The germline V gene has CDR1 DFQATT and CDR2 SNEGSKA (reference sequence). Trimming shortened V by 4 bases and J by 2 bases, and 18 bases separated the two germline ends. The CDR3 covers 16 residues.